This paragraph covers one TCR beta chain sequence. Its cognate antigen is unknown. Germline V gives CDR1 MNHEY, CDR2 SVGAGI. This CDR3 has 22 residues. V was cut by 2 bases and J by 0 bases, with 29 bases left in between. This sample is part of a study of T cells after yellow fever vaccination. Findings and limits, study-wide: FACS-sorted repertoires could contain abundant clonotypes contaminating from the bulk population.

A process of 5'RACE template switching, which added a universal primer site and UMIs, was used to make TCR cDNA. Via MiXCR, TCRdb re-called the 5' RACE reads, giving one row per CDR3 protein. Of 240,000 or so distinct CDR3 sequences listed, 6.9% are singletons. The source material was CD4+ T cells sorted from PBMCs, sampled 15 days after the yellow fever booster vaccination. This sequence originates from a man aged 25-40 years who received the YFV17D yellow fever vaccine. The chain uses TRBV6-5 and TRBJ2-1; D tentatively fits TRBD1 or TRBD2 (5 bases each). CDR3 DNA sequence: TGTGCCAGCAGTTACGCCGGCGTCTGGCGGCGCGGCGAGGGGAGCTCCTACAATGAGCAGTTCTTC. This sequence encodes CASSYAGVWRRGEGSSYNEQFF.